The entry that follows covers one T cell receptor (beta chain) sequence. What it binds is unknown. This entry belongs to a study of CD8+ T cells in alopecia areata. Study-level points and caveats: Lesional scalp, notably in alopecia totalis/universalis, had clonality above that of normal scalp. Resident alphabeta T cells of normal skin are also sequenced in scalp samples.

PBMC-derived CD4+ and CD8+ T cells were sorted. The CDR3 spans 14 residues. Germline V lookup: CDR1 GTSNPN, CDR2 SVGIG (reference sequence). With 1 base removed from V and 5 bases from J, the gap between germline ends came to 9 bases. Investigators isolated RNA and reverse transcribed it into cDNA to act as the sequencing template. The assay was immunoSEQ multiplex PCR, and TCRdb's table has in-frame clones only and misses some. The table includes about 99,000 clones, approximately 52% detected once. This receptor was obtained from a human donor in good health. The rearrangement joins TRBV30 to TRBJ1-6; no firm D call. The source material was CD4+ T cells sorted from blood. CDR3 nucleotides: TGTGCCTGGAGTGGGGGAGTCGATAATTCACCCCTCCACTTT. Translated, it gives CAWSGGVDNSPLHF. The full variable domain, its missing parts supplied by reference TRBV30 and TRBJ1-6, is SQTIHQWPATLVQPVGSPLSLECTVEGTSNPNLYWYRQAAGRGLQLLFYSVGIGQISSEVPQNLSASRPQDRQFILSSKKLLLSDSGFYLCAWSGGVDNSPLHFGNGTRLTVT.